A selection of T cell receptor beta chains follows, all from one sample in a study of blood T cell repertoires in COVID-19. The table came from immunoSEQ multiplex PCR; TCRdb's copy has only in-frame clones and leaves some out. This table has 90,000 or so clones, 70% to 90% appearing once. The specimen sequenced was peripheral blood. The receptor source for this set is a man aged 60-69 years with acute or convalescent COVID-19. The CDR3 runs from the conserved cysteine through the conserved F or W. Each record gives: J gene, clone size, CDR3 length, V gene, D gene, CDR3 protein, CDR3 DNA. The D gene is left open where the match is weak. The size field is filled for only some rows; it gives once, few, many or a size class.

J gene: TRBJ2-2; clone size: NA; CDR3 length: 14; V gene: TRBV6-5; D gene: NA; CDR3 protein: CASRPRVNTGELFF; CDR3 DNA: TGTGCCAGCAGACCCAGGGTAAACACCGGGGAGCTGTTTTTT
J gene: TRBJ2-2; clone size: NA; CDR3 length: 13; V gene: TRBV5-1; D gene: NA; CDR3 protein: CASSSGGSGELFF; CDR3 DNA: TGCGCCAGCAGCTCCGGCGGATCCGGGGAGCTGTTTTTT
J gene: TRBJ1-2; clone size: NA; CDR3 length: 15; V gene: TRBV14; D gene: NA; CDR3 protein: CASSPKGGVDYGYTF; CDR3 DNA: TGTGCCAGCAGCCCTAAGGGAGGAGTAGACTATGGCTACACCTTC
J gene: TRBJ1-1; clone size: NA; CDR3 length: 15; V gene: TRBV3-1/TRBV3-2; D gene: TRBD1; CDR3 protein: CASSKPGQMNTEAFF; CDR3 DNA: TGTGCCAGCAGTAAACCGGGACAGATGAACACTGAAGCTTTCTTT
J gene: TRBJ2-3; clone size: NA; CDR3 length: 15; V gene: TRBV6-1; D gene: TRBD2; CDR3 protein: CASSEALAGADTQYF; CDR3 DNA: TGTGCCAGCAGCGAAGCTCTAGCGGGGGCAGATACGCAGTATTTT
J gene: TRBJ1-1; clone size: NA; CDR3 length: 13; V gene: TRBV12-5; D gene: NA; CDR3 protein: CASGPGVLTEAFF; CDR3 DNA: TGTGCTAGTGGTCCAGGGGTGTTGACTGAAGCTTTCTTT
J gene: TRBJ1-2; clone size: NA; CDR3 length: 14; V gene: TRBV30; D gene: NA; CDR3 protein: CAWSPTVYNYGYTF; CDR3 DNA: TGTGCCTGGAGTCCTACAGTGTACAACTATGGCTACACCTTC
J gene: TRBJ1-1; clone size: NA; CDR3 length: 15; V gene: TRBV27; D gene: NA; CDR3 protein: CASSLFTATPAEAFF; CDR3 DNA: TGTGCCAGCAGTTTATTCACTGCAACCCCGGCTGAAGCTTTCTTT
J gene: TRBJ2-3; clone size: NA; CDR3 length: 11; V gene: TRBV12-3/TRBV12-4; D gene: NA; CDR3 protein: CASSQAYTQYF; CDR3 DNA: TGTGCCAGCAGCCAGGCTTATACGCAGTATTTT
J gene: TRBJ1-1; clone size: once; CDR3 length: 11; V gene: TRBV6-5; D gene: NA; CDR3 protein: CASSYRSEAFF; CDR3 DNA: TGTGCCAGCAGTTACCGGTCTGAAGCTTTCTTT
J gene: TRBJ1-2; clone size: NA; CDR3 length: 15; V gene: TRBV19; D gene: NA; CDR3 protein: CASSIAPTGDYGYTF; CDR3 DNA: TGTGCCAGTAGTATAGCCCCGACGGGGGACTATGGCTACACCTTC
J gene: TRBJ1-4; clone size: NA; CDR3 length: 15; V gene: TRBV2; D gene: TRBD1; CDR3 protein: CASNSGQGFDEKLFF; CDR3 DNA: TGTGCCAGCAACTCGGGACAGGGGTTTGATGAAAAACTGTTTTTT
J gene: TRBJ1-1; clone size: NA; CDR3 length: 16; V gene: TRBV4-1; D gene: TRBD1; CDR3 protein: CASSQLGQAPNTEAFF; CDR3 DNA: TGCGCCAGCAGCCAACTTGGACAGGCTCCGAACACTGAAGCTTTCTTT
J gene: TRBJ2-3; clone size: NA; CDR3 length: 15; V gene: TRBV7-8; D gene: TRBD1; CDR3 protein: CASSATGGRADTQYF; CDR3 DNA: TGTGCCAGCAGCGCTACAGGGGGCAGGGCAGATACGCAGTATTTT
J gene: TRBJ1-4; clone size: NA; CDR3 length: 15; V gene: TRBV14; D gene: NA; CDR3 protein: CASSQDRGYNEKLFF; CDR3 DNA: TGTGCCAGCAGCCAAGACAGGGGCTACAATGAAAAACTGTTTTTT
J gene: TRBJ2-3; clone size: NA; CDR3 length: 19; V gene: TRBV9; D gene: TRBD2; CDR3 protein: CASSVETPGLAKGLNTQYF; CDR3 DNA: TGTGCCAGCAGCGTAGAGACTCCGGGACTAGCGAAAGGGTTAAATACGCAGTATTTT
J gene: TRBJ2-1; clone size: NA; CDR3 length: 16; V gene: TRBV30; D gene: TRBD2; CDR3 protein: CAWSRASGSSYNEQFF; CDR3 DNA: TGTGCCTGGAGTAGGGCTAGCGGGAGCTCCTACAATGAGCAGTTCTTC
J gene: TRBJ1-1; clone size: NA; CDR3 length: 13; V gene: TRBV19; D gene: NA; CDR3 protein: CASSIYPNTEAFF; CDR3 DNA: TGTGCCAGTAGTATATATCCGAACACTGAAGCTTTCTTT
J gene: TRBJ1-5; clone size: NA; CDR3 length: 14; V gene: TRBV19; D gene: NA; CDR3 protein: CASSPQGTNQPQHF; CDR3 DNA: TGTGCCAGTAGTCCCCAGGGGACCAATCAGCCCCAGCATTTT
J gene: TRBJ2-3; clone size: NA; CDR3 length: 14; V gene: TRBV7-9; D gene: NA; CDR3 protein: CASSLGTNPDTQYF; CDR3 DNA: TGTGCCAGCAGCTTAGGGACTAACCCCGATACGCAGTATTTT
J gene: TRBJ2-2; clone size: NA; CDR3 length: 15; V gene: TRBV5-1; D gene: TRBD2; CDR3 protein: CASSLAGGGTGELFF; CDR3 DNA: TGCGCCAGCAGCTTGGCGGGCGGGGGCACCGGGGAGCTGTTTTTT
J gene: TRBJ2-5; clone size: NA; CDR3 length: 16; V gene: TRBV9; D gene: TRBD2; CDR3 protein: CASSPGGLAGVETQYF; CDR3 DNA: TGTGCCAGCAGCCCCGGCGGACTAGCGGGGGTGGAGACCCAGTACTTC
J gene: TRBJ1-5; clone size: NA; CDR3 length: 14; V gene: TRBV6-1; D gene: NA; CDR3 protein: CASSEGAGAQPQHF; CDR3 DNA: TGTGCCAGCAGTGAAGGGGCAGGGGCTCAGCCCCAGCATTTT
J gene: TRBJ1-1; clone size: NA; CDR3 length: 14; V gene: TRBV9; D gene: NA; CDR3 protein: CASSVVAENTEAFF; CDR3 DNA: TGTGCCAGCAGCGTAGTAGCGGAGAACACTGAAGCTTTCTTT
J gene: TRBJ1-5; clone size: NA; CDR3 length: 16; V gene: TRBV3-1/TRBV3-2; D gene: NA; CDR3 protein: CASSQVWGGSNQPQHF; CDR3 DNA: TGTGCCAGCAGCCAAGTATGGGGGGGATCCAATCAGCCCCAGCATTTT
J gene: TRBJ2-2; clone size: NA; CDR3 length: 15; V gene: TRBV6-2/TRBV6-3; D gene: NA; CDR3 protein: CASSYARGNTGELFF; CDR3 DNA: TGTGCCAGCAGTTACGCCCGGGGAAACACCGGGGAGCTGTTTTTT
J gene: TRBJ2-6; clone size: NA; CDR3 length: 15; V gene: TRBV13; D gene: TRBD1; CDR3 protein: CASSSTGAGANVLTF; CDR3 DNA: TGTGCCAGCAGCTCAACAGGGGCAGGGGCCAACGTCCTGACTTTC
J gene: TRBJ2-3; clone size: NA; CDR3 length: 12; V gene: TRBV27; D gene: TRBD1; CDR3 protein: CASSFRTGAQYF; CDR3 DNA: TGTGCCAGCAGTTTTCGGACAGGGGCGCAGTATTTT
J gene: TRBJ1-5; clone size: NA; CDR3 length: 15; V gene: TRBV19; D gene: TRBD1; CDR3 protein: CASKDGTGANQPQHF; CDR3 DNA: TGTGCCAGTAAGGATGGGACAGGGGCCAATCAGCCCCAGCATTTT
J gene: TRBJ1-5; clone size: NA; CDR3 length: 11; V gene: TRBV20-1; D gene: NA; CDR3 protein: CSARAGQPQHF; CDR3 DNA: TGCAGTGCTAGAGCCGGGCAGCCCCAGCATTTT
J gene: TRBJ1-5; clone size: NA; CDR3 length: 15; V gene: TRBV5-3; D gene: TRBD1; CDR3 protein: CARRSRQGPNQPQHF; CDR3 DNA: TGTGCCAGAAGATCGAGACAGGGACCCAATCAGCCCCAGCATTTT
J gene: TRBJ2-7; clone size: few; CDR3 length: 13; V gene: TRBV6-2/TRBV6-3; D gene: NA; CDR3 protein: CASSLDSPYEQYF; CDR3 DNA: TGTGCCAGCAGTCTGGACAGTCCCTACGAGCAGTACTTC
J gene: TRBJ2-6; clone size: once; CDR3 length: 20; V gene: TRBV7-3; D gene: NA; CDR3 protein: CASSLKPPPEGSSGANVLTF; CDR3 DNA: TGTGCCAGCAGCTTAAAACCCCCCCCGGAGGGAAGCTCTGGGGCCAACGTCCTGACTTTC
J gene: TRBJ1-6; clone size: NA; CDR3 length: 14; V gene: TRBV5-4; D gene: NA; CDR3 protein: CASSLEQSNSPLHF; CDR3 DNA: TGTGCCAGCAGCTTGGAACAGTCAAATTCACCCCTCCACTTT
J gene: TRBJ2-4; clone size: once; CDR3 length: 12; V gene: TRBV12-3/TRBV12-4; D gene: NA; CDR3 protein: CASSYSLETQYF; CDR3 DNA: TGTGCCAGCAGTTATAGCTTGGAAACTCAGTACTTC